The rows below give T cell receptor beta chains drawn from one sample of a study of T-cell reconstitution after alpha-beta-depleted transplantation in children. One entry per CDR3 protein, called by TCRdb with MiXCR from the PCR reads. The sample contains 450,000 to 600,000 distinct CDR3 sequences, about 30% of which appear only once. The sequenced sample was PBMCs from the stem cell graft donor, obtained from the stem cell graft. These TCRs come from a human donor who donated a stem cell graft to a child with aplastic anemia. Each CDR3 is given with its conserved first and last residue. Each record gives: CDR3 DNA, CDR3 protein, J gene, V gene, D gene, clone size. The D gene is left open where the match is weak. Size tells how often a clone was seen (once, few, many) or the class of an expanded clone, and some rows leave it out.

TGTGCCAGCAGCTTAGAGACTGAAAAACTGTTTTTT CASSLETEKLFF TRBJ1-4 TRBV7-2 - few
TGTGCCAGCAGCTTCCGATCAGAAGCATATGGCTACACCTTC CASSFRSEAYGYTF TRBJ1-2 TRBV7-2 - few
TGTGCCAGCAGCATAAGGACTAGCGGGAGCTACAATGAGCAGTTCTTC CASSIRTSGSYNEQFF TRBJ2-1 TRBV7-9 TRBD2 -
TGTGCCAGCAGTTTATCCCAGGGTGGAGATACGCAGTATTTT CASSLSQGGDTQYF TRBJ2-3 TRBV28 - -
TGTGCCAGCTCACGGGGAGCGAACACTGAAGCTTTCTTT CASSRGANTEAFF TRBJ1-1 TRBV18 - -
TGCAGTGCTAGACCACAGGGGGCACTGAACTTGAACACTGAAGCTTTCTTT CSARPQGALNLNTEAFF TRBJ1-1 TRBV20-1 TRBD1 few
TGCAGTGCTAGGGACAGGGTTTCACCCCTCCACTTT CSARDRVSPLHF TRBJ1-6 TRBV20-1 TRBD1 many
TGTGCCAGCAGCTTAGGGCCAGGAGAGAACACCGGGGAGCTGTTTTTT CASSLGPGENTGELFF TRBJ2-2 TRBV7-9 - -
TGTGCCAGCAGTTTTGGAGATAGCAATCAGCCCCAGCATTTT CASSFGDSNQPQHF TRBJ1-5 TRBV5-1 - -
TGTGCCAGCAGTGAACAGGGGTTGAGCACAGATACGCAGTATTTT CASSEQGLSTDTQYF TRBJ2-3 TRBV25-1 - -
TGTGCCAGCAGCTTACGACTAGCGGAAGACCAAGAGACCCAGTACTTC CASSLRLAEDQETQYF TRBJ2-5 TRBV5-4 TRBD2 -
TGTGCCAGCTCACCACCGGAGAGGGCTGGAGAAAAACTGTTTTTT CASSPPERAGEKLFF TRBJ1-4 TRBV18 - -
TGTGCCAGCAGCAAAGCCCATAACACTGACGCTTTCTTT CASSKAHNTDAFF TRBJ1-1 TRBV21-1 - few
TGTGCCAGCAGCTCTTTCCCGAAATACCAAGAGACCCAGTACTTC CASSSFPKYQETQYF TRBJ2-5 TRBV11-2 - -
TGCAGTGGCGACAGGGAACCCTATGGCTACACCTTC CSGDREPYGYTF TRBJ1-2 TRBV20-1 TRBD1 -
TGTGCCAGCAGCCCCGGGACAGGGGATGGCTACACCTTC CASSPGTGDGYTF TRBJ1-2 TRBV6-1 TRBD1 few
TGTGCCAGCGGTTCTACTGGGGGGAGCTCCTACGAGCAGTACTTC CASGSTGGSSYEQYF TRBJ2-7 TRBV6-5 - -
TGTGCCAGCAGCTCCAGGAACCGACACTATGGCTACACCTTC CASSSRNRHYGYTF TRBJ1-2 TRBV7-8 - -
TGTGCCAGCAGAACAGGGGGTACGGGTCAGCCCCAGCATTTT CASRTGGTGQPQHF TRBJ1-5 TRBV6-1 TRBD1 -
TGTGCCACCAGTGTTAACAATGAGCAGTTCTTC CATSVNNEQFF TRBJ2-1 TRBV24-1 - -
TGCGCCAGCAGCTTGGCAAGGAGCACAGATACGCAGTATTTT CASSLARSTDTQYF TRBJ2-3 TRBV5-1 - -
TGTGCCAGCACATCCGCGGGACAGGGTCCCTCCTACGAGCAGTACTTC CASTSAGQGPSYEQYF TRBJ2-7 TRBV6-1 TRBD1 -
TGTGCCAGCAGCTTAGGTCGAGGAGCGGGGACCGACAATGAGCAGTTCTTC CASSLGRGAGTDNEQFF TRBJ2-1 TRBV7-9 TRBD2 few
TGTGCCAGCGGGGCCGACAATCAGCCCCAGCATTTT CASGADNQPQHF TRBJ1-5 TRBV19 - few
TGTGCCAGCAGCATTGGGCTAAGTAATTCCGGGGAGCTGTTTTTT CASSIGLSNSGELFF TRBJ2-2 TRBV9 - once
TGTGCCAGCAGCCCGAGGGACGCGACATTCCTCACTGAAGCTTTCTTT CASSPRDATFLTEAFF TRBJ1-1 TRBV3-1 - -
TGTGCCAGCAGTGTTCGGGGGCGGGCCAACAATGAGCAGTTCTTC CASSVRGRANNEQFF TRBJ2-1 TRBV2 - -
TGTGCCAGCAGCTCCCGGGCCGCTGCAATACGTGGCTACACCTTC CASSSRAAAIRGYTF TRBJ1-2 TRBV7-2 - -
TGTGCCATCAGAAGACAGGGGGCAGGGGCGGGATTCACAGATACGCAGTATTTT CAIRRQGAGAGFTDTQYF TRBJ2-3 TRBV10-3 TRBD1 -
TGTGCCAGCAGTACGAGAGGCACCGGGGAGCTGTTTTTT CASSTRGTGELFF TRBJ2-2 TRBV27 - few
TGCGCCAGCAGCTTGGCCCCGGCCTCTACTGAAGCTTTCTTT CASSLAPASTEAFF TRBJ1-1 TRBV5-1 - few
TGCGCCAGCAGCTGGAATCCGGGACTTAATAATGAGCAGTTCTTC CASSWNPGLNNEQFF TRBJ2-1 TRBV5-1 - -
TGTGCCAGCAGCTTAGGATCGGGGGCAATTTACAATGAGCAGTTCTTC CASSLGSGAIYNEQFF TRBJ2-1 TRBV7-6 - many
TGCGCCAGCAGCCAGGTGGAGGGCGACACTGAAGCTTTCTTT CASSQVEGDTEAFF TRBJ1-1 TRBV5-1 - -
TGCAGTGCGGCCTCGGGGGGGTTCACAGATACGCAGTATTTT CSAASGGFTDTQYF TRBJ2-3 TRBV20-1 TRBD2 -
TGCAGTGCTCCTCAGGAGGGGGCTAAATTGAACACTGAAGCTTTCTTT CSAPQEGAKLNTEAFF TRBJ1-1 TRBV20-1 TRBD1 -
TGTGCCAGCATCCCAGATCATAGGCCTGAAGCTTTCTTT CASIPDHRPEAFF TRBJ1-1 TRBV6-6 - few
TGCAGTGCTTCAGGACCCTTAAACCAACGGAGCAATCAGCCCCAGCATTTT CSASGPLNQRSNQPQHF TRBJ1-5 TRBV20-1 - -
TGTGCCTGGAGTCGGACAGGGGCAGGCGATGAGCAGTTCTTC CAWSRTGAGDEQFF TRBJ2-1 TRBV30 TRBD1 -
TGTGCCTGGGCCCCGGACTCAGTGGGTACGCAGTATTTT CAWAPDSVGTQYF TRBJ2-3 TRBV30 - -
TGTGCCAGCAGTTTATACCCAGCGGCACAGCACGGGGAGCTGTTTTTT CASSLYPAAQHGELFF TRBJ2-2 TRBV27 - -
TGTGCCAGCAGTTGGGCAGGGGCTAGCGAGACCCAGTACTTC CASSWAGASETQYF TRBJ2-5 TRBV25-1 - -
TGTGCCAGCAGACGGGACAGCCTCACAGATACGCAGTATTTT CASRRDSLTDTQYF TRBJ2-3 TRBV6-1 TRBD1 few
TGTGCCAGCAGTGAAGATGGAGGCTCTAGCGGCTCATCCTACAATGAGCAGTTCTTC CASSEDGGSSGSSYNEQFF TRBJ2-1 TRBV6-1 TRBD2 -
TGTGCCAGCAGTCCGCGGGGGGCGGGAGTTAAAGATACGCAGTATTTT CASSPRGAGVKDTQYF TRBJ2-3 TRBV12-3/TRBV12-4 TRBD2 -
TGCGCCAGCAGCTTGGCCGGGTTGACGAACACTGAAGCTTTCTTT CASSLAGLTNTEAFF TRBJ1-1 TRBV5-1 - -
TGTGCCAGCAACCCTAGCGGGGCGGGGGCCTACAATGAGCAGTTCTTC CASNPSGAGAYNEQFF TRBJ2-1 TRBV12-3/TRBV12-4 TRBD2 -
TGTGCCAGCAGCTCAGCCCGTTTTCAGAGTCAGCCCCAGCATTTT CASSSARFQSQPQHF TRBJ1-5 TRBV7-8 - few
TGTGCCAGCTCACCACTTAGGGGACCCGATGGCTACACCTTC CASSPLRGPDGYTF TRBJ1-2 TRBV18 - -
TGTGCCAGCTCAGCACCGGGACAGGGACCTACCGGGGAGCTGTTTTTT CASSAPGQGPTGELFF TRBJ2-2 TRBV18 TRBD1 -
TGCAGCGTTGACAGGGACGGAACAGATACGCAGTATTTT CSVDRDGTDTQYF TRBJ2-3 TRBV29-1 - few
TGTGCCAGCAGCTTGCGACTAGCGGCTACCAATGAGCAGTTCTTC CASSLRLAATNEQFF TRBJ2-1 TRBV5-8 TRBD2 few
TGTGCCAGTAGTATCCAGGGGGCAGCCGCAGGAGCTTTCTTT CASSIQGAAAGAFF TRBJ1-1 TRBV19 TRBD1 -
TGCGCCAGCAGCCAAGATAAGTCAGGGAGACAGGGGTCCCCGAGCAATCAGCCCCAGCATTTT CASSQDKSGRQGSPSNQPQHF TRBJ1-5 TRBV4-1 TRBD1 -
TGTGCCAGCAGTTTATCGCCGACTAGTGAAGCAGATACGCAGTATTTT CASSLSPTSEADTQYF TRBJ2-3 TRBV12-3/TRBV12-4 - -
TGCGCCAGCAGCCTCCGTTTTGGGACAGGGAAACAGAGCTCCTACAATGAGCAGTTCTTC CASSLRFGTGKQSSYNEQFF TRBJ2-1 TRBV4-3 TRBD1 few